Described below is a single T cell receptor (beta chain) sequence and its context. Relative to the germline gene, one junction end is altered; a read error may explain this. The sample is drawn from a study of blood T cell repertoires in COVID-19. Profiling relied on immunoSEQ multiplex PCR, and the TCRdb table lists in-frame clones only, not all of them. Here the sample spans tens of thousands of clones, more than 75% being singletons. Specimen: peripheral blood. The clonotype was recovered from a human donor in a cohort sampled during active COVID-19.

CDR3 DNA: TGTGCCAGCAGCATAACCGGACACCCCACAGATACGCAGTATTTT. It translates to CASSITGHPTDTQYF. The rearrangement joins TRBV7-3 to TRBJ2-3, with D perhaps matching TRBD1 (5 bases). Germline CDR1 reads SGHTA; CDR2 reads FQGTGA. The CDR3 totals 15 residues.